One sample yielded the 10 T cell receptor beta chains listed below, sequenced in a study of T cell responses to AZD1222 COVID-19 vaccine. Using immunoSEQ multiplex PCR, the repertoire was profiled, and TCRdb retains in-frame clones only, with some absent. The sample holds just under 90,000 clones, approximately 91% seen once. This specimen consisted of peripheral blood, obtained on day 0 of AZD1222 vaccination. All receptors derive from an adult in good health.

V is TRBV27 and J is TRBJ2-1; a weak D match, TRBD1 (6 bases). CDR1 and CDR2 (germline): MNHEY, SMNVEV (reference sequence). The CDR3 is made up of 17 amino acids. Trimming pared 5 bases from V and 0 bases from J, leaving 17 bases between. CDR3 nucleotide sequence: TGTGCCAGCAGTCCAGACAGGACTCAAATCTCCTACAATGAGCAGTTCTTC. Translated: CASSPDRTQISYNEQFF.

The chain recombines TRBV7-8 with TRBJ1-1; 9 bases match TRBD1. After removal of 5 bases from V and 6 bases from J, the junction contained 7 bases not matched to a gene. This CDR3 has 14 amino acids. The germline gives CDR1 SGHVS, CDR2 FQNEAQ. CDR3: CASSPPDRGSEAFF. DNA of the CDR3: TGTGCCAGCAGCCCTCCCGACAGGGGGTCTGAAGCTTTCTTT.

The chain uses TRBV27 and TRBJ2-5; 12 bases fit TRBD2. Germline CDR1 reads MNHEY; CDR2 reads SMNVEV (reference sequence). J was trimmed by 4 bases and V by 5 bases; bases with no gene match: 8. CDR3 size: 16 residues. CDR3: CASSTLRTSGTETQYF. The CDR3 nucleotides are TGTGCCAGCAGTACTCTCCGGACTAGCGGGACAGAGACCCAGTACTTC.

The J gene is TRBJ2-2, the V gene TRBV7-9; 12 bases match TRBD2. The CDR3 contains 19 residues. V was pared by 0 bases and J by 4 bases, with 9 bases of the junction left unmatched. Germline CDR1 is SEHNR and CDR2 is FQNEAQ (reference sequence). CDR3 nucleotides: TGTGCCAGCAGCTTAGCGCGACTAGCGGGAGATCGGGGCACCGGGGAGCTGTTTTTT. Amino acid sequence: CASSLARLAGDRGTGELFF.

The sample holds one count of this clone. In DNA, the CDR3 is TGTGCCAGCAGTTACGGGGGTATTAATGAAAAACTGTTTTTT. It encodes CASSYGGINEKLFF. The chain recombines TRBV6-5 with TRBJ1-4, with D maybe TRBD1 (5 bases). Germline assignment: CDR1 MNHEY and CDR2 SVGAGI. The CDR3 sequence is 14 residues long. V lost 2 bases and J lost 4, with 8 bases in between.

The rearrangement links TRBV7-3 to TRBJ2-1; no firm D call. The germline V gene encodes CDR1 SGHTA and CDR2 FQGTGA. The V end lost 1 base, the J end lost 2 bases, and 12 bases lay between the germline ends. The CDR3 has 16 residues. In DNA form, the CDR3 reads TGTGCCAGCAGCTTAATCGTCAGCGAGACCTACAATGAGCAGTTCTTC. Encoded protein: CASSLIVSETYNEQFF.

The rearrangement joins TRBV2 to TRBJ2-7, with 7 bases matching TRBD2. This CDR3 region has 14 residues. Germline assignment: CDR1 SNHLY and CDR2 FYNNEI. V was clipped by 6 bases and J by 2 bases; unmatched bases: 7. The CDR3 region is CASRRTSATYEQYF. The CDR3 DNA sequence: TGTGCCAGCAGACGTACTAGCGCTACCTACGAGCAGTACTTC.

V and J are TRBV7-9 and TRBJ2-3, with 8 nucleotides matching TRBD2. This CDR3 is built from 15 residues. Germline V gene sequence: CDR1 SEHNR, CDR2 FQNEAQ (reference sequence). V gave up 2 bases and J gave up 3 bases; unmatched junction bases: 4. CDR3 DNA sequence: TGTGCCAGCAGCTTAAGAGCGGGAGCGACAGATACGCAGTATTTT. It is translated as CASSLRAGATDTQYF.

The CDR3 DNA reads TGTGCCAGTAGCCACGGACCTCCCAATGAGCAGTTCTTC. Translating gives CASSHGPPNEQFF. This chain connects TRBV19 to TRBJ2-1; D remains ambiguous. The CDR3 has 13 residues. V was shortened by 6 bases and J by 6 bases, with 12 bases between the two germline ends. The germline CDR1 and CDR2 sequences are LNHDA and SQIVND (reference sequence).

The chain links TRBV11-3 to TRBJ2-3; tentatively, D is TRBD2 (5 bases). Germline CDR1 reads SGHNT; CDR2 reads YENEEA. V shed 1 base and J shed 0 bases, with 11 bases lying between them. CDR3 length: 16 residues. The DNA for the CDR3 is TGTGCCAGCAGCTTAGTCAGCGGCTCTAGCACAGATACGCAGTATTTT. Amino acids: CASSLVSGSSTDTQYF.